The 7 T cell receptor beta chains below all came from one sample that was sequenced in a study of TIL therapy for anti-PD-1-resistant metastatic lung cancer. The immunoSEQ assay was v3. The data were produced by immunoSEQ multiplex PCR, yet TCRdb's version contains in-frame clones alone and is incomplete. The table includes tens of thousands of clones, 55% to 70% detected once. As for time point: pre-treatment sample, taken before nivolumab and TIL therapy. Sample: blood, taken at baseline. These receptors came from a person aged 25-85 years with non-small cell lung cancer.

J is TRBJ1-5 and V is TRBV30; no firm D call. The CDR3 covers 14 residues. Trimming removed 3 bases at V and 7 bases at J, with 16 bases between. Germline values: CDR1 GTSNPN, CDR2 SVGIG (reference sequence). The CDR3 region is CAWRRDSGAQPQHF. The CDR3 bases are TGTGCCTGGAGAAGGGATTCGGGTGCCCAGCCCCAGCATTTT.

V usage is TRBV6-5 and J usage is TRBJ1-5; 11 nucleotides align to TRBD1. This CDR3 is built from 12 residues. V dropped 10 bases and J dropped 7; count of bases not matched to a gene: 3. Germline CDR1 MNHEY, CDR2 SVGAGI. Written as DNA, the CDR3 is TGTGCCACCAGGACAGGGGGCCAGCCCCAGCATTTT. This gives the protein CATRTGGQPQHF.

The chain employs TRBV29-1 and TRBJ1-2; D gene ambiguous. There are 12 residues in the CDR3. With 0 bases removed from V and 7 bases from J, the gap between germline ends came to 9 bases. CDR1 is SQVTM, CDR2 ANQGSEA, per germline. CDR3 residues: CSVEDQWGGYTF. The DNA of the CDR3 is TGCAGCGTTGAAGATCAGTGGGGTGGCTACACCTTC.

The chain couples TRBV18 to TRBJ2-1; D not certain. There are 17 residues in the CDR3. The V gene lost 4 bases and the J gene lost 5 bases, with 21 bases spanning the gap. Germline assignment: CDR1 KGHSH and CDR2 LQKENI. The CDR3 spells CASSRLVGVPSNNEQFF. The DNA for the CDR3 is TGTGCCAGCTCACGTCTCGTAGGCGTCCCTTCTAACAATGAGCAGTTCTTC. Combining the CDR3 with reference TRBV18 and TRBJ2-1 gives the whole variable domain NAGVMQNPRHLVRRRGQEARLRCSPMKGHSHVYWYRQLPEEGLKFMVYLQKENIIDESGMPKERFSAEFPKEGPSILRIQQVVRGDSAAYFCASSRLVGVPSNNEQFFGPGTRLTVL.

Only a few counts were recorded for this clone. V and J are TRBV11-2 and TRBJ2-1; 10 nucleotides align to TRBD2. J lost 4 bases, V lost 3 bases, and 3 bases had no gene match. CDR1 and CDR2 from the germline V gene are SGHAT and FQNNGV. This CDR3 has 15 amino acids. CDR3 loop: CASSLERGGYNEQFF. CDR3 coding DNA: TGTGCCAGCAGCTTGGAGCGGGGGGGGTACAATGAGCAGTTCTTC.

CDR3 residues: CASSQAGTSGSYEQYF. CDR3 nucleotides: TGTGCCAGCAGCCAAGCCGGGACTAGCGGGAGCTACGAGCAGTACTTC. This rearrangement joins TRBV4-2 to TRBJ2-7; 14 positions agree with TRBD2. J lost 3 bases, V lost 1 base, and 2 bases had no gene match. CDR3 length: 16 residues. Germline V CDR1 and CDR2: LGHNA, YNFKEQ.

This clone was picked up many times. The gene calls are TRBV28 and TRBJ1-1, with D unresolved. This CDR3 has 14 amino acids. V was trimmed by 2 bases and J by 4 bases, leaving 11 bases between them. CDR1 MDHEN and CDR2 SYDVKM come from the germline V gene. The CDR3 DNA reads as TGTGCCAGCAGTTTAACACCAGAGACCACTGAAGCTTTCTTT. It translates to CASSLTPETTEAFF. The entire variable domain, with the rest obtained from reference TRBV28 and TRBJ1-1, is as follows: DVKVTQSSRYLVKRTGEKVFLECVQDMDHENMFWYRQDPGLGLRLIYFSYDVKMKEKGDIPEGYSVSREKKERFSLILESASTNQTSMYLCASSLTPETTEAFFGQGTRLTVV.